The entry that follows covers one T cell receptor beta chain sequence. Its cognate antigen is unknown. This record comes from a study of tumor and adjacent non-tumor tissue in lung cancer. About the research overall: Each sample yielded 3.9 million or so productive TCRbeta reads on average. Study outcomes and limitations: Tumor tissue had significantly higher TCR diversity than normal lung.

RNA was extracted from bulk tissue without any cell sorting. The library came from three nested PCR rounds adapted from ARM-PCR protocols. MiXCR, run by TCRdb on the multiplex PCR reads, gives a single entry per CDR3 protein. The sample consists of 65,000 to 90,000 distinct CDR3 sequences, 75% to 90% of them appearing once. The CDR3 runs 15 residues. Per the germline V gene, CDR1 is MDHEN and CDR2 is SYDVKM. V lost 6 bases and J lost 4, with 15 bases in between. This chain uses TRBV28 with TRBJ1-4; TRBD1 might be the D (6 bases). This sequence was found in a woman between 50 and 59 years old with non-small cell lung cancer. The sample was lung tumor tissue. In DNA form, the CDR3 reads TGTGCCAGCAGCCTCGGGACACCAAATAATGAAAAACTGTTTTTT. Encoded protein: CASSLGTPNNEKLFF.